Described below is a single T cell receptor (beta chain) sequence and its context. The antigen remains undetermined. The data belong to a study of T cells in women clearing cervical HPV infection. Study in general: Blood came at first lesion visit for cases, post-clearance for controls.

General observations from the study: CIN3+ cases had significantly higher TCR richness than controls; evenness did not differ.

Repertoires were generated with immunoSEQ multiplex PCR, while TCRdb's copy carries only in-frame clones and drops some. With some 30,000 clones in the sample, the ten largest clones hold about 4.3%. The sample comprised blood buffy coat. This TCR was recovered from a woman between 18 and 69 years old with a cervical HPV16 infection that either progressed to CIN3+ or cleared (not recorded which).

The sequenced part of the CDR3 DNA is TGTGCCAGTAGATTATTAGAAAGCAATCAGCCC. It is translated as CASRLLESNQP. The whole CDR3 region reads CASRLLESNQPQHF. The rearrangement joins TRBV19 to TRBJ1-5; D uncertain. Read sequence stops 3 residues before the CDR3 end, and the germline J gene provides the missing end. V lost 6 bases and J lost 1, with 10 bases in between. This CDR3 has 14 residues. Germline V CDR1 and CDR2: LNHDA, SQIVND (reference sequence). Using reference TRBV19 and TRBJ1-5 for the parts outside the CDR3, the full variable domain is DGGITQSPKYLFRKEGQNVTLSCEQNLNHDAMYWYRQDPGQGLRLIYYSQIVNDFQKGDIAEGYSVSREKKESFPLTVTSAQKNPTAFYLCASRLLESNQPQHFGDGTRLSIL.